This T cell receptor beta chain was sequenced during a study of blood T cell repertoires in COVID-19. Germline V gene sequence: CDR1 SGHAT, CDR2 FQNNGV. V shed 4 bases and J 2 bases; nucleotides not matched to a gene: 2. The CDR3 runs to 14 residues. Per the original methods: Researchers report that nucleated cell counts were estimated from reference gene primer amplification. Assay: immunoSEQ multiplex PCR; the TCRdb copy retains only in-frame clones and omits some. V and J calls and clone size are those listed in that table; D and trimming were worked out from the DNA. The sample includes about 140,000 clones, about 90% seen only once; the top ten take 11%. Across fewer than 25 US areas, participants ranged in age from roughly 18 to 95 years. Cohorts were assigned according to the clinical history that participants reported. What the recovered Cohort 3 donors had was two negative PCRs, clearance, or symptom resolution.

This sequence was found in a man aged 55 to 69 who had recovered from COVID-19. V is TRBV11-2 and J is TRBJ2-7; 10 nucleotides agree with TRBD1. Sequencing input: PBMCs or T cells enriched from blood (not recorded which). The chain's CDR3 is CASSSGQGPYEQYF. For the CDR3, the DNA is TGTGCCAGCAGCTCGGGACAGGGGCCCTACGAGCAGTACTTC. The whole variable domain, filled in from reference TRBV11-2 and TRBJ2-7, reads EAGVAQSPRYKIIEKRQSVAFWCNPISGHATLYWYQQILGQGPKLLIQFQNNGVVDDSQLPKDRFSAERLKGVDSTLKIQPAKLEDSAVYLCASSSGQGPYEQYFGPGTRLTVT.